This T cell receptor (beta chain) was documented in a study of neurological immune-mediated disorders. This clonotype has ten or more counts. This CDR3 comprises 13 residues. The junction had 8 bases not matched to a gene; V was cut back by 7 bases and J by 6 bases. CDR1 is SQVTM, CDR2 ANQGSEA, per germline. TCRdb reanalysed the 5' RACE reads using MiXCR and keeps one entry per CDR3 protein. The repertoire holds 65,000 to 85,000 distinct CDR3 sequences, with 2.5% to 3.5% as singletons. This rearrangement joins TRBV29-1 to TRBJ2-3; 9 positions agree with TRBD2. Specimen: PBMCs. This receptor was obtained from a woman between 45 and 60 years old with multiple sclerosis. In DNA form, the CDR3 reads TGCAGCGCCATGCGGGGGGGATCTGATACGCAGTATTTT. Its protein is CSAMRGGSDTQYF.